Reported below is one T cell receptor beta chain. The germline V gene has CDR1 SQVTM and CDR2 ANQGSEA. The CDR3 sequence is 16 residues long. V dropped 1 base and J dropped 6 bases, with 21 bases sitting between them. Profiling relied on immunoSEQ multiplex PCR, and the TCRdb table lists in-frame clones only, not all of them. This table holds 25,000 to 35,000 clones, about 92% found once. These data originate in a study of T cell changes during pregnancy in multiple sclerosis. V gene TRBV29-1 combines with J gene TRBJ1-1, with D maybe TRBD1 (6 bases). The clonotype originates from a female donor with multiple sclerosis, enrolled in a pregnancy study. Sequencing used CD8+ T cells from peripheral blood mononuclear cells, obtained in the first trimester of pregnancy. CDR3 nucleotide sequence: TGCAGCGTTGAAGCCGTGGACAGACTACCTAACCCTGAAGCTTTCTTT. Its translation: CSVEAVDRLPNPEAFF.